Following are 2 T cell receptor beta chains from one sample sequenced in a study of blood T cell repertoires in COVID-19. The protocol was immunoSEQ multiplex PCR, while the TCRdb copy is restricted to in-frame clones and leaves out a portion. The sample shows 220,000 or so clones, more than 75% of them seen only once. Material: PBMCs or T cells enriched from blood (not recorded which). Every receptor here comes from a woman aged 45-65 years who had recovered from COVID-19.

The chain joins TRBV28 to TRBJ1-1; D unclear. The germline gives CDR1 MDHEN, CDR2 SYDVKM. This CDR3 is built from 12 residues. Trimming shortened V by 3 bases and J by 0 bases, and 2 bases separated the two germline ends. The CDR3 region is CASSFLNTEAFF. The CDR3 DNA is TGTGCCAGCAGTTTCTTGAACACTGAAGCTTTCTTT.

The rearrangement joins TRBV14 to TRBJ2-7, with 7 bases fitting TRBD1. Germline CDR1 reads SGHDN; CDR2 reads FVKESK. The V segment lost 4 bases and the J segment 3 bases; nucleotides outside the gene matches: 6. This CDR3 comprises 14 residues. The CDR3 here is CASSLPGQIYEQYF. As DNA, the CDR3 is TGTGCCAGCAGCCTCCCGGGACAGATCTACGAGCAGTACTTC.